This TCR beta chain was obtained from a study of beta chain features in type 1 diabetes. Of the isolated RNA, all was reverse transcribed, and so the sequenced material was expressed TCRB transcripts. Data came from immunoSEQ multiplex PCR; TCRdb stores just in-frame clones and leaves some out. The sample has about 400,000 clones; 10% to 15% are singletons. The CDR3 loop spans 15 amino acids. Trimming cost V 1 base and J 2 bases; bases outside gene matches: 3. Germline V gene lookup returns CDR1 MGHRA and CDR2 YSYEKL. One heparinised draw of blood, averaging about 116 mL, came from each donor. General study results and limits: HLA effects on TCRB rearrangement stayed unresolved here. VDJ junctions sequenced from type 1 diabetes patients showed fewer insertions and more deletions.

In its sample, this clone was seen a few times. Its antigen is not known. The sample was naive CD4+ T cells from blood. The chain employs TRBV4-1 and TRBJ2-7; TRBD1 matches at 9 bases. The sequence came from a man between 18 and 35 years old in good health. CDR3 in DNA: TGCGCCAGCAGCCAAGGACAGGGGGTTACCTACGAGCAGTACTTC. It yields the protein CASSQGQGVTYEQYF.